This T cell receptor beta chain appears in the sequencing data of a study of CD8+CD57+ T cells in acquired aplastic anemia. On the study more broadly: Sorted CD4+ and CD8+ cell DNA averaged approximately 3 ug.

Genomic DNA, the template, was used for profiling of the TCR beta VDJ and CDR3. Using its own MiXCR run on the reads, TCRdb lists one record per CDR3 protein. The table shows over 150,000 distinct CDR3 sequences, with less than 60% occurring only once. Sequencing was done on patients that had shown CD8+CD57+ cell expansion by flow cytometry. Patients uniformly had severe acquired aplastic anemia. Germline lookup yields CDR1 SGHTA and CDR2 FQGTGA. This CDR3 is 13 amino acids long. V was pared by 5 bases and J by 4 bases, with 12 bases between. Comments on this clonotype: Its antigen is unidentified.

Findings and limits, study-wide: Between patients and controls, approximately 29 CD8+ CDR3 sequences were found in common.

The receptor was derived from a human donor with aplastic anemia. The chain has TRBV7-3 and TRBJ2-7; possibly TRBD2 for D (6 bases). Sequencing input: sorted CD4+, CD8+, or CD8+CD57+ T cells (not recorded which) from PBMCs. The CDR3 DNA reads TGTGCCAGCAGCCTAGGACGGGGGTACGAGCAGTACTTC. Translating it yields CASSLGRGYEQYF.